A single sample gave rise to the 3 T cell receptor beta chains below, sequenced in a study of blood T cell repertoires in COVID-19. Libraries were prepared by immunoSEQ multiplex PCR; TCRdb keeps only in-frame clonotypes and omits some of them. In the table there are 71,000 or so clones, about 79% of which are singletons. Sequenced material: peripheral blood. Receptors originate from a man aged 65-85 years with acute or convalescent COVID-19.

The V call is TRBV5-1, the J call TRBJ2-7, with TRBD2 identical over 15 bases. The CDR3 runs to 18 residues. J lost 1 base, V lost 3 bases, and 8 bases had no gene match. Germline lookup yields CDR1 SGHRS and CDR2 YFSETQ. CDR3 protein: CASSSGTSGRKPSYEQYF. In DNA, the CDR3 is TGCGCCAGCAGCTCCGGGACTAGCGGGAGGAAACCTTCCTACGAGCAGTACTTC.

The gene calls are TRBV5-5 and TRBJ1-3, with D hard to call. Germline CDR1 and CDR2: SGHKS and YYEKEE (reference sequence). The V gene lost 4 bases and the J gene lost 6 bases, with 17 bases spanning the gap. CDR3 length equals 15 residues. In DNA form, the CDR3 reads TGTGCCAGCAGCCCCACCGGGAGGCCCGAAAACACCATATATTTT. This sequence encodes CASSPTGRPENTIYF.

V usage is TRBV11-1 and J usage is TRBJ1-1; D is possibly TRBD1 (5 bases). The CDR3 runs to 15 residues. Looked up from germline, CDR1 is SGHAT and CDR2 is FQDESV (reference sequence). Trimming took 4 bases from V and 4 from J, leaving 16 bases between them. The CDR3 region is CASSWGAGQGTEAFF. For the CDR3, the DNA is TGTGCCAGCAGCTGGGGCGCGGGGCAGGGCACTGAAGCTTTCTTT.